This TCR beta chain was sequenced for a study of blood T cell repertoires in COVID-19. CDR1 and CDR2 (germline): SGHRS, YFSETQ. The CDR3 covers 15 residues. V was clipped by 2 bases and J by 2 bases; unmatched bases: 5. In the original processing: It was from reference gene primer amplification that nucleated cell counts were estimated. Profiled with immunoSEQ multiplex PCR; TCRdb holds only in-frame clones, not every one. That table is the source of V, J and clone size, and D and trimming were worked out from the DNA. There are around 50,000 clones in the sample; about 79% occur only once, and approximately 10% lies in the top ten.

The sample comprised peripheral blood. The chain carries TRBV5-1 and TRBJ1-1, with 8 nucleotides matching TRBD1. The TCR was taken from a man older than 75 with COVID-19, enrolled during active disease. The CDR3 sequence: CASSLIAGGNTEAFF. The CDR3 DNA reads as TGCGCCAGCAGCTTAATTGCAGGGGGCAACACTGAAGCTTTCTTT.